One and the same sample provided the 9 T cell receptor beta chains below, sequenced in a study of blood T cell repertoires in COVID-19. Data came from immunoSEQ multiplex PCR; TCRdb stores just in-frame clones and leaves some out. The table has about 140,000 clones, 80% to 90% seen once; the top ten hold roughly 1.5%. The sequenced sample was peripheral blood. The receptors stem from a woman aged 45-65 years with acute or convalescent COVID-19.

V gene TRBV28 combines with J gene TRBJ1-4; perhaps TRBD1 as D (6 bases). With 5 bases removed from V and 10 bases from J, the gap between germline ends came to 11 bases. Germline V lookup: CDR1 MDHEN, CDR2 SYDVKM. The CDR3 loop spans 12 amino acids. The CDR3 here is CASSPPRGKLFF. As DNA, the CDR3 is TGTGCCAGCAGTCCCCCCAGGGGAAAACTGTTTTTT.

The chain combines TRBV9 with TRBJ2-1; TRBD1 agrees at 7 bases. V dropped 2 bases and J dropped 5; count of bases not matched to a gene: 1. The CDR3 covers 13 residues. CDR1 SGDLS and CDR2 YYNGEE come from the germline V gene. For the CDR3, the DNA is TGTGCCAGCAGCGTGGACAGGAACAATGAGCAGTTCTTC. It specifies CASSVDRNNEQFF.

V usage is TRBV13 and J usage is TRBJ1-5, with 7 bases lining up with TRBD1. Germline-derived CDR1 and CDR2 are PRHDT and FYEKMQ (reference sequence). With 4 bases clipped from V and 7 bases from J, the junction kept 13 bases outside the gene matches. The CDR3 consists of 16 residues. Written as DNA, the CDR3 is TGTGCCAGCAGCTATCAAAAGACAGGGAACGGCCAGCCCCAGCATTTT. Residues: CASSYQKTGNGQPQHF.

The CDR3 reads CASSLALADTGELFF. CDR3 bases: TGCGCCAGCAGCTTGGCGCTAGCGGACACCGGGGAGCTGTTTTTT. The chain employs TRBV5-1 and TRBJ2-2; 7 bases agree with TRBD2. Trimming took 0 bases from V and 3 from J; bases not matched to a gene: 2. From germline, CDR1 is SGHRS and CDR2 YFSETQ. This CDR3 contains 15 residues.

The chain is built from TRBV6-1 and TRBJ1-2; weak D call: TRBD1 (6 bases). From germline, CDR1 is MNHNS and CDR2 SASEGT. V dropped 2 bases and J dropped 5 bases, with 18 bases sitting between them. The CDR3 extends over 16 amino acids. CDR3 region: CASSESLGDKGYGYTF. The CDR3 DNA is TGTGCCAGCAGTGAATCCTTAGGGGACAAGGGTTATGGCTACACCTTC.

This clone is a singleton in its sample. The genes are TRBV6-5 and TRBJ1-5, with 9 bases lining up with TRBD1. The CDR3 consists of 15 residues. J lost 3 bases, V lost 2 bases, and 2 bases had no gene match. CDR1 and CDR2 from the germline V gene are MNHEY and SVGAGI. Written as DNA, the CDR3 is TGTGCCAGCAGTTACACAGGGGGCTCCAATCAGCCCCAGCATTTT. Amino acids: CASSYTGGSNQPQHF.

The CDR3, as DNA: TGTGCCATCAGTACCACCGACAGGGGGGTCGAGACCCAGTACTTC. Protein sequence: CAISTTDRGVETQYF. The rearrangement joins TRBV10-3 to TRBJ2-5; 9 nucleotides match TRBD1. CDR1 and CDR2 (germline): ENHRY, SYGVKD. The CDR3 has 15 residues. Germline trimming cut 5 bases from V and 5 bases from J; bases unmatched to any gene: 9.

The J gene is TRBJ2-2, the V gene TRBV12-3 or TRBV12-4, with D unclear. The CDR3 is made up of 12 amino acids. The germline V and J ends were trimmed by 6 bases and 7 bases, with 9 bases remaining between them. This CDR3 reads CASSLENGELFF. In DNA, the CDR3 is TGTGCCAGCAGCCTCGAGAACGGGGAGCTGTTTTTT.

CDR3 DNA: TGCAGCGTTGGATCCACTAGCGGGGTAGGATTAGCAGATACGCAGTATTTT. Encoded protein: CSVGSTSGVGLADTQYF. The chain employs TRBV29-1 and TRBJ2-3, with TRBD2 matching over 10 bases. This CDR3 spans 17 amino acids. V shed 4 bases and J 4 bases; nucleotides not matched to a gene: 14. Germline CDR1 and CDR2: SQVTM and ANQGSEA.